Below, one TCR beta chain is given with its context. The data were taken from a study of blood T cells in healthy people across ages. A sample-barcoded 5' primer and a J-beta primer mix were used in a second PCR of about 6 to 11 cycles. In TCRdb, the 5' RACE reads were re-called with MiXCR into one record per CDR3 protein. The sample shows approximately 1.5 million distinct CDR3 sequences, 30% to 35% of them seen only once. Donors ranged from roughly 6 to 100 years old and were healthy Caucasians in Russia. CDR1 and CDR2 (germline): DFQATT, SNEGSKA (reference sequence). Losses at the gene ends were 6 bases for V and 4 bases for J; bases not matched to a gene: 9. CDR3 length equals 13 residues.

The sample was blood. The origin of this receptor is a woman in her twenties or thirties in good health. This chain joins TRBV20-1 and TRBJ2-7, with TRBD2 matching over 7 bases. This CDR3 is CSAVGGGLYEQYF. DNA for the CDR3: TGCAGTGCGGTGGGGGGGGGATTGTACGAGCAGTACTTC.